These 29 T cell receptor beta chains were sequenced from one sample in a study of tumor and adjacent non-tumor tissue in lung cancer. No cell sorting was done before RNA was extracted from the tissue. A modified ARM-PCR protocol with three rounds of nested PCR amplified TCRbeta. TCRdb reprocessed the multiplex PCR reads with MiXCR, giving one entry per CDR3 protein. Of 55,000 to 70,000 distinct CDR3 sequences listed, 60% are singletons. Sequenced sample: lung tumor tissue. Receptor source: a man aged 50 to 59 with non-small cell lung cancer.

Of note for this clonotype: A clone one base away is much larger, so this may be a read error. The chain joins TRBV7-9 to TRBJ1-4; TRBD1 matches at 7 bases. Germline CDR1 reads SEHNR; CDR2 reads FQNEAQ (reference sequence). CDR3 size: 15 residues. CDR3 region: CASSLMTGRVEKLLF. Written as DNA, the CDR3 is TGTGCCAGCAGCCTGATGACAGGGCGGGTTGAAAAACTGCTTTTT.

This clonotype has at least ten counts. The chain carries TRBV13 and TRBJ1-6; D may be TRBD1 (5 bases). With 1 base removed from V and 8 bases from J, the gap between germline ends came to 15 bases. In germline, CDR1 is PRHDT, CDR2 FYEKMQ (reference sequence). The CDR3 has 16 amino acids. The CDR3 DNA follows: TGTGCCAGCAGCTTAGCCATCCCTAAACAGGATTCACCCCTCCACTTT. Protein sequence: CASSLAIPKQDSPLHF.

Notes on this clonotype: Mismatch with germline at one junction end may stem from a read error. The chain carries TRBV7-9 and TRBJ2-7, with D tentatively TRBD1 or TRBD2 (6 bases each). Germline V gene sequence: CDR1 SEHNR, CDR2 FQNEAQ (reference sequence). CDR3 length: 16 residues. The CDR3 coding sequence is TGTGCCGGCAGCTTAATTACAGGGACTGGCTCCTACGAGCAGTACTTC. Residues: CAGSLITGTGSYEQYF.

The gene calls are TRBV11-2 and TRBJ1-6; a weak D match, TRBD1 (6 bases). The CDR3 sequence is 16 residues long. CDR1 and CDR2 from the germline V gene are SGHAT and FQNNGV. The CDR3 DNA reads TGTGTCGGCAGCTCCTCGGGACACAACTATAATTCACCCCTCCACTTT. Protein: CVGSSSGHNYNSPLHF.

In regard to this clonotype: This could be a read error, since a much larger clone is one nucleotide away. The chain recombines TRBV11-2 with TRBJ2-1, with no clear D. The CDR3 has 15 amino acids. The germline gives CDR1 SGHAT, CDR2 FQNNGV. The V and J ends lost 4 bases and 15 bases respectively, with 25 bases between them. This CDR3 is CASSSFAVRPPEVFF. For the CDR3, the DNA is TGTGCCAGCAGCTCCTTTGCCGTACGACCCCCCGAGGTGTTCTTC.

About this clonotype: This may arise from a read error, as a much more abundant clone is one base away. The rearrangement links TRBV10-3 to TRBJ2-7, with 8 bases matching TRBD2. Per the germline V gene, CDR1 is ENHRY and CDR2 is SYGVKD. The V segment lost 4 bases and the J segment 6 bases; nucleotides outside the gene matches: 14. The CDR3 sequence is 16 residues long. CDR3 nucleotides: TGTGCCATCAGTGTTTCTGGCGGGGGGCCTTTTGGCGAGCAGTACTTC. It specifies CAISVSGGGPFGEQYF.

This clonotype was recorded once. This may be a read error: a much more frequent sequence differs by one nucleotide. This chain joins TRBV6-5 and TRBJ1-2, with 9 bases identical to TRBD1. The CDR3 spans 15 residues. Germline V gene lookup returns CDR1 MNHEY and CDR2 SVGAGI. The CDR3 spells CASTYEKQGAQGYTF. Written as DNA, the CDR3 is TGTGCCAGCACTTACGAAAAACAGGGGGCGCAAGGCTACACCTTC.

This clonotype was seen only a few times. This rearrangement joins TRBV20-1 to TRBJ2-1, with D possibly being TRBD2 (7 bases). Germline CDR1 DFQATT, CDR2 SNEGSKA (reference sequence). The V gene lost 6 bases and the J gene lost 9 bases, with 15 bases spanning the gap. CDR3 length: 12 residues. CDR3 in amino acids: CSARWGGFEQFF. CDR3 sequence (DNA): TGCAGTGCCAGATGGGGGGGCTTTGAGCAGTTCTTC.

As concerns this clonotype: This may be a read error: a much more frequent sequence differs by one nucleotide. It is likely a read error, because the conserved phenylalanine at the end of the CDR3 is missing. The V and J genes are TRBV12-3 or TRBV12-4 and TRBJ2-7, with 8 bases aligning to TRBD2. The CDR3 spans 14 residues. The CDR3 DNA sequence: TGTGCCTGCAGATCCGGGGGGGCCTCACGCGAGCAGTACCTC. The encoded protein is CACRSGGASREQYL.

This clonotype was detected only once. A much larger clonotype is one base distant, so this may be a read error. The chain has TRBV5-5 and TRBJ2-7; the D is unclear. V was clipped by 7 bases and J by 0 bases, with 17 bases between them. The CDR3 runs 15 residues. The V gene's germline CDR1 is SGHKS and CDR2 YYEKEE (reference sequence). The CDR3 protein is CASVSGNRSSYEQYF. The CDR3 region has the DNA TGTGCCAGCGTGTCCGGTAACCGGAGCTCCTACGAGCAGTACTTC.

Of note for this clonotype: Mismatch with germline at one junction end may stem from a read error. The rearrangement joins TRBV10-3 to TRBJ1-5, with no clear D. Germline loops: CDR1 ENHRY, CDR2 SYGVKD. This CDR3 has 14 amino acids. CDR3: CAISVEWNNQPQHF. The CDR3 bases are TGCGCCATCAGTGTTGAATGGAACAATCAGCCCCAGCATTTT.

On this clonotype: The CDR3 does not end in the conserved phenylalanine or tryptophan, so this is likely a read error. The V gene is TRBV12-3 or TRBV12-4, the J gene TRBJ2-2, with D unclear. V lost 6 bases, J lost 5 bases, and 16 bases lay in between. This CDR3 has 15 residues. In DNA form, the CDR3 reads TGTGCCAGCAGCCCAGGCATGGGTGTGACCGGGGAGCTGTTTCTT. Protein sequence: CASSPGMGVTGELFL.

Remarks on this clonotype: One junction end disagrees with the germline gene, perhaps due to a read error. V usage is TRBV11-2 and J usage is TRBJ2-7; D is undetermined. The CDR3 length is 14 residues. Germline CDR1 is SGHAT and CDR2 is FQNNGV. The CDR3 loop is CASSLRTEYYGQYF. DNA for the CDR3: TGTGCCAGCAGCCTACGGACGGAATACTACGGGCAGTACTTC.

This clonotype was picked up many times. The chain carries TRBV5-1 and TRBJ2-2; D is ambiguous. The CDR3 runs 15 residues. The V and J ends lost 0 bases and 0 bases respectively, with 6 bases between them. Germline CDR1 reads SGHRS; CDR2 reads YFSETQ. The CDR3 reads CASSLAVANTGELFF. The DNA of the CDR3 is TGCGCCAGCAGCTTGGCCGTGGCGAACACCGGGGAGCTGTTTTTT.

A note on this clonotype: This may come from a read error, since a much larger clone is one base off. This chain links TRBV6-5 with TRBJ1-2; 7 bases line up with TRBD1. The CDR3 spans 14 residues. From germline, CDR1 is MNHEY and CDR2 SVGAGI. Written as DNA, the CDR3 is TGTGCCAGCGGTTACTCAAACAGGGGAGATGGCTACACCTTC. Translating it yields CASGYSNRGDGYTF.

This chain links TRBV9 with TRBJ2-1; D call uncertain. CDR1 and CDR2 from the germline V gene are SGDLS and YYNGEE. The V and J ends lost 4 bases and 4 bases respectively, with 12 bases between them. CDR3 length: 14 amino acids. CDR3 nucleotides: TGTGCCAGCAGCACTCAAGCGAGATACAATGAGCAGTTCTTC. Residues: CASSTQARYNEQFF. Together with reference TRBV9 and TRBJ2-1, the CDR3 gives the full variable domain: DSGVTQTPKHLITATGQRVTLRCSPRSGDLSVYWYQQSLDQGLQFLIQYYNGEERAKGNILERFSAQQFPDLHSELNLSSLELGDSALYFCASSTQARYNEQFFGPGTRLTVL.

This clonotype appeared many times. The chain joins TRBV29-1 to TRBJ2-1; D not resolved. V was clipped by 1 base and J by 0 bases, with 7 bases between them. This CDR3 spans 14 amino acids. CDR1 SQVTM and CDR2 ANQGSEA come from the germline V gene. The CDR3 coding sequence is TGCAGCGTTGAAGGGGGTCTCTCCTACAATGAGCAGTTCTTC. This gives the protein CSVEGGLSYNEQFF.

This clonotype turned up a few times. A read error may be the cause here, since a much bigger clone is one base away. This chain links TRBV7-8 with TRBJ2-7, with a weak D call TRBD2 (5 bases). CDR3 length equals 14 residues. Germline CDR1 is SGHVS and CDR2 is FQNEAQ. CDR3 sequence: CANSLLPGDYEQYF. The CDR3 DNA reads TGTGCCAACAGCTTATTGCCCGGGGACTACGAGCAGTACTTC.

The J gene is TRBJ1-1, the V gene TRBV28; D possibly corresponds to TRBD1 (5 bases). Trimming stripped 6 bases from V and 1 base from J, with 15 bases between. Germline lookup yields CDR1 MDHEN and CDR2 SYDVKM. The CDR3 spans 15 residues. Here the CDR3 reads CASSRWGTSNTEAFF. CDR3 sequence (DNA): TGTGCCAGCAGCCGGTGGGGCACCTCGAACACTGAAGCTTTCTTT. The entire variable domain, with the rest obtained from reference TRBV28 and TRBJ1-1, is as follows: DVKVTQSSRYLVKRTGEKVFLECVQDMDHENMFWYRQDPGLGLRLIYFSYDVKMKEKGDIPEGYSVSREKKERFSLILESASTNQTSMYLCASSRWGTSNTEAFFGQGTRLTVV.

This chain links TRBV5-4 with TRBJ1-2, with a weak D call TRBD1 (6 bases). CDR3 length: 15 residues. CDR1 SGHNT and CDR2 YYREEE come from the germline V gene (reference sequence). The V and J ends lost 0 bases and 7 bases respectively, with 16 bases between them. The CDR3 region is CASSLGGPGVPGYTF. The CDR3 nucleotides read TGTGCCAGCAGCTTGGGGGGGCCAGGGGTGCCTGGCTACACCTTC.

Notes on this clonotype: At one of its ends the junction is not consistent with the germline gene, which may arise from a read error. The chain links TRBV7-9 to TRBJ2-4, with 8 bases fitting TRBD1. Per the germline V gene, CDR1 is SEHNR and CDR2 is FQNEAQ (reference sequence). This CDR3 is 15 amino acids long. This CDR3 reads CASRDDRGPKNVQYF. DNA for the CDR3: TGTGCCAGCAGAGACGACAGGGGACCGAAAAACGTTCAGTACTTC.

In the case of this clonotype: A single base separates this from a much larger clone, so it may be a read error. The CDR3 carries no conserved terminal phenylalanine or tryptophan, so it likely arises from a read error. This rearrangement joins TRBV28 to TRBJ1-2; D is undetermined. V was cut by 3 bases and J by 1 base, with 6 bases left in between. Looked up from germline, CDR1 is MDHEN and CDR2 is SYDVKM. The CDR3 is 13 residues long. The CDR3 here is CASSFEVNYGYTL. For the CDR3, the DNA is TGTGCCAGCAGTTTTGAAGTTAACTATGGCTACACCCTC.

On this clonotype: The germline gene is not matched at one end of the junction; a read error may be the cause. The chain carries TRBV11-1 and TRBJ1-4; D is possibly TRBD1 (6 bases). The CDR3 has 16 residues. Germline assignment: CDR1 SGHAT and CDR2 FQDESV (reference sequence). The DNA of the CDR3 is TGCGCCAGGAGCCCTGGACAGTCGACAACTGATGAAAAACTGTTTTTT. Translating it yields CARSPGQSTTDEKLFF.

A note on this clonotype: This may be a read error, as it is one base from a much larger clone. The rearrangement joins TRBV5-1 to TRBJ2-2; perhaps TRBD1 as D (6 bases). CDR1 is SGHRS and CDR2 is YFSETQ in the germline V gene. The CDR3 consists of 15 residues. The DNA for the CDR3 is TGCGCCAGCAGCACTGGACAGAGGAACACCGTGGAGCTGTTTTTT. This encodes CASSTGQRNTVELFF.

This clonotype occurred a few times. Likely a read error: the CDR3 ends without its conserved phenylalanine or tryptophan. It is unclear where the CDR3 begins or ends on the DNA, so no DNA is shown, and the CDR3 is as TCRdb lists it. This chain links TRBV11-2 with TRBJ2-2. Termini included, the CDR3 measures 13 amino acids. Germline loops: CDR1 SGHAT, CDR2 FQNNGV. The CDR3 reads CASSLASISHPFY.

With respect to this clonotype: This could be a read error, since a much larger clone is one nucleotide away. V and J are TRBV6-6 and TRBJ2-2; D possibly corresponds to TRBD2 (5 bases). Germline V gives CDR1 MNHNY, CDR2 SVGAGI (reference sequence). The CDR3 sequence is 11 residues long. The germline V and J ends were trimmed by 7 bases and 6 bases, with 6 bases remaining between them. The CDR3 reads CASKGAGELFF. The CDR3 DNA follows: TGTGCCAGCAAGGGAGCCGGGGAGCTGTTTTTT.

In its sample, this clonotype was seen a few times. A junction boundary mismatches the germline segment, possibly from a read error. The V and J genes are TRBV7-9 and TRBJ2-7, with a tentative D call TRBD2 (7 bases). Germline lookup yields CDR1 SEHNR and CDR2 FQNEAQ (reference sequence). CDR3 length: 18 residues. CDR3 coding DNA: TGTGCCAGCAGCTTAAGGGGAGGGGACATCCGTTCTACCTACGGGCAGTACTTC. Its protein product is CASSLRGGDIRSTYGQYF.

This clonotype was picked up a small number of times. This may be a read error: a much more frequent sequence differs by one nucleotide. The CDR3 spells CANSQFSGLANNEQFF. CDR3 sequence (DNA): TGTGCCAACAGCCAATTCTCCGGACTAGCTAACAATGAGCAGTTCTTC. This chain links TRBV14 with TRBJ2-1; 8 bases are shared with TRBD2. This CDR3 region has 16 residues. The V gene's germline CDR1 is SGHDN and CDR2 FVKESK.

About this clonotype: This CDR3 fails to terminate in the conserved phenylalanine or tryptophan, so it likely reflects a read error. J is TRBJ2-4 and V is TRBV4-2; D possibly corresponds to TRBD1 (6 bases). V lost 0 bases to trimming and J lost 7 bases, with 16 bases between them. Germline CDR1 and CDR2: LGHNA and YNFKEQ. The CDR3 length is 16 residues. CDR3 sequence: CASSQDFRQAGNIQYL. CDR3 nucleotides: TGTGCCAGCAGCCAAGACTTCAGACAGGCTGGGAACATTCAGTACCTC.